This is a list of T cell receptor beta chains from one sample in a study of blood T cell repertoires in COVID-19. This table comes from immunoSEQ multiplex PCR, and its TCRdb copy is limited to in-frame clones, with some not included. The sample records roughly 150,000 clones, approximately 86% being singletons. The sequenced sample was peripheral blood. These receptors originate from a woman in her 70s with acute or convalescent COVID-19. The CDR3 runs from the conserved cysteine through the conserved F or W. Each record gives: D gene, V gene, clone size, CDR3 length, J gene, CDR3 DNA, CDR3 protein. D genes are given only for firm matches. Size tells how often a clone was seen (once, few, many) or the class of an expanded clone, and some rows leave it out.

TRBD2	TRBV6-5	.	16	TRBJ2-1	TGTGCCAGCAGTTACTCCCTAGCGGGGGGGCGCGATGAGCAGTTCTTC	CASSYSLAGGRDEQFF
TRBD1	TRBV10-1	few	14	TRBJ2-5	TGCGCCAGCAGTGAGTCGACAGGGTTGGAGACCCAGTACTTC	CASSESTGLETQYF
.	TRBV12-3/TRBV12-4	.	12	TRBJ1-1	TGTGCCAGCAGTCCAATGAACACTGAAGCTTTCTTT	CASSPMNTEAFF
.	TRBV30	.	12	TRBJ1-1	TGTGCCTGGAGTTCAGGCTCGTTATATGGCTTCTTT	CAWSSGSLYGFF
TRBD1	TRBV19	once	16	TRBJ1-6	TGTGCCAGTAGTAACGCTTTGGGACAGGGAGTAGCACCCCTCCACTTT	CASSNALGQGVAPLHF
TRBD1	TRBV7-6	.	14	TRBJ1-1	TGTGCCAGCAGCTCGTACAGGGGGAACACTGAAGCTTTCTTT	CASSSYRGNTEAFF
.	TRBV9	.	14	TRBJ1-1	TGTGCCAGCAGCGTAGCGGGGGGAAAGAATGAAGCTTTCTTT	CASSVAGGKNEAFF
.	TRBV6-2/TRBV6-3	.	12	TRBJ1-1	TGTGCCAGCAGTTACTCGGAGACTGAAGCTTTCTTT	CASSYSETEAFF
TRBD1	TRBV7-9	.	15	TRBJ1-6	TGTGCCAGCAGCTTAACGGGACAGATAAATTCACCCCTCCACTTT	CASSLTGQINSPLHF
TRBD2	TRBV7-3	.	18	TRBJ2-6	TGTGCCAGCAGCTTAACGGGGGGACTAGCGTTCGGGGCCAACGTCCTGACTTTC	CASSLTGGLAFGANVLTF
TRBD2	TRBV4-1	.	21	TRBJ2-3	TGCGCCAGCAGCCACGGTCGCGGACTAGCGGGGGGGATCCGGTACACAGATACGCAGTATTTT	CASSHGRGLAGGIRYTDTQYF
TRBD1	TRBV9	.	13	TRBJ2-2	TGTGCCAGCAGCGGGGACAGAACCGGGGAGCTGTTTTTT	CASSGDRTGELFF
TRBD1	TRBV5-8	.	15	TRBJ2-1	TGTGCCAGCAGCTTTCTAGGTCAGGGGGTCAATGAGCAGTTCTTC	CASSFLGQGVNEQFF
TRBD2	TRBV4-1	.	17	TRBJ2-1	TGCGCCAGCAGCCTCGGGACTAGCGGGGGGGCCTACCATGAGCAGTTCTTC	CASSLGTSGGAYHEQFF
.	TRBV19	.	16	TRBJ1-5	TGTGCCAGTAGCGCGAGTCGGGGTCTTAGCAATCAGCCCCAGCATTTT	CASSASRGLSNQPQHF
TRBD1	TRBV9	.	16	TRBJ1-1	TGTGCCAGCAGCGGACGACAGGGGTCGACGAACACTGAAGCTTTCTTT	CASSGRQGSTNTEAFF
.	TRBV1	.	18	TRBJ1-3	TGCACCAGCAGCCAAGATTCGGGGGAGCATATCTCTGGAAACACCATATATTTT	CTSSQDSGEHISGNTIYF
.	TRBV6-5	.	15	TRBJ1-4	TGTGCCAGCAGTTTCACGAGGAGTACTAATGAAAAACTGTTTTTT	CASSFTRSTNEKLFF
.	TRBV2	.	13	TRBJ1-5	TGTGCCAGCGGGACACAGTTGGGTCAGCCCCAGCATTTT	CASGTQLGQPQHF
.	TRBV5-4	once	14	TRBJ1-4	TGTGCCAGCAGCATCGACAGGACTAATGAAAAACTGTTTTTT	CASSIDRTNEKLFF
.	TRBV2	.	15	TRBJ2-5	TGTGCCAGCAGTGCAACGACAGGCCGCCAAGAGACCCAGTACTTC	CASSATTGRQETQYF
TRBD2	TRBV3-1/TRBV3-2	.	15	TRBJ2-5	TGTGCCAGCAGCCAAGCAGCGGGGGGGTCGGAGACCCAGTACTTC	CASSQAAGGSETQYF
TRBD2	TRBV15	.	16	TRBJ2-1	TGTGCCACCAGCAGACCCTCTAGCGGCTCCTACAATGAGCAGTTCTTC	CATSRPSSGSYNEQFF
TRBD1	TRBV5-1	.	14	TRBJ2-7	TGCGCCAGCAGCCAACAGGGGGCGCCGTACGAGCAGTACTTC	CASSQQGAPYEQYF
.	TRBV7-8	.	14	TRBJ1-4	TGTGCCAGCAGCGCTAAGGAGAATGCTGAAAAACTGTTTTTT	CASSAKENAEKLFF
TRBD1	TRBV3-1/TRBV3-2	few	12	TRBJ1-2	TGTGCCAGCAAACAGGACAGGCCCTTCCCCACCTTC	CASKQDRPFPTF
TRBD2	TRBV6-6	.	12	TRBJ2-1	TGTGCCAGCAGTTACTCTGAGCGGGGGGGATTCTTC	CASSYSERGGFF
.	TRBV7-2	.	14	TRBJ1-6	TGTGCCAGCAGCTTGGGTCCAACGAGGTCACCCCTCCACTTT	CASSLGPTRSPLHF
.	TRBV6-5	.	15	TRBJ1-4	TGTGCCAGCAGTTTTGAAGGACACCCTTATGAAAAACTGTTTTTT	CASSFEGHPYEKLFF
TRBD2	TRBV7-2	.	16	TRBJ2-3	TGTGCCAGCAGCTTCCCCCTAGCGGGGATTTCAGATACGCAGTATTTT	CASSFPLAGISDTQYF
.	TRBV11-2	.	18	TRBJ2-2	TGTGCCAGCAGCTTAGGTTGGCAGGGAAATAGGGACACCGGGGAGCTGTTTTTT	CASSLGWQGNRDTGELFF
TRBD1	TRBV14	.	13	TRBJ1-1	TGTGCCAGCAGCCAAGCCGGGACAGGGGGGGCTTTCTTT	CASSQAGTGGAFF
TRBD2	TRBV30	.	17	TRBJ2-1	TGTGCCTGGAGTGTCTTCTACTTAGCGGGGGGTTACAATGAGCAGTTCTTC	CAWSVFYLAGGYNEQFF
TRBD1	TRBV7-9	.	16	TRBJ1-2	TGTGCCAGCAGCCCCCAAGGGACAGGCCTTAACTATGGCTACACCTTC	CASSPQGTGLNYGYTF
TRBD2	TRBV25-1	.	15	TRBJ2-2	TGTGCCAGCAGCGGACGACTAGCGGGGGGCGGGGAGCTGTTTTTT	CASSGRLAGGGELFF
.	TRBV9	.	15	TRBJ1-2	TGTGCCAGCAGCGCACCCAGGGGAGTCGACTATGGCTACACCTTC	CASSAPRGVDYGYTF
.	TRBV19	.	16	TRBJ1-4	TGTGCCAGTAGTCCGGGATCAATTGCCACTAATGAAAAACTGTTTTTT	CASSPGSIATNEKLFF